The present TCR beta chain was sequenced within a study of neurological immune-mediated disorders. Overall study results and limits: The most TCR clonal expansion was seen in HTLV-1-associated myelopathy, whereas the least was seen in multiple sclerosis, below the level in healthy controls.

By 5'RACE with 10-nucleotide random UMIs, the cDNA was made. Each CDR3 protein is one row after TCRdb ran MiXCR on the 5' RACE reads. This table has some 20,000 distinct CDR3 sequences, over 25% appearing once. The CDR3 spans 14 residues. V was shortened by 7 bases and J by 6 bases, with 21 bases between the two germline ends. CDR1 SQVTM and CDR2 ANQGSEA come from the germline V gene. This clonotype has a count of ten or more. Its antigen remains unknown. What was sequenced was PBMCs. The chain is built from TRBV29-1 and TRBJ2-5, with D tentatively TRBD2 (7 bases). This sequence originates from a man between 45 and 60 years old with HTLV-1-associated myelopathy (HAM/TSP). Here the CDR3 reads CSAPEGGGGKTQYF. In DNA form, the CDR3 reads TGCAGCGCCCCTGAGGGCGGGGGCGGAAAGACCCAGTACTTC.